This T cell receptor (beta chain) was recovered during a study of T cell changes during pregnancy in multiple sclerosis. CDR1 and CDR2 (germline): MGHRA, YSYEKL. The CDR3 is 15 amino acids. The junction had 9 bases not matched to a gene; V was cut back by 4 bases and J by 3 bases. The data were produced by immunoSEQ multiplex PCR, yet TCRdb's version contains in-frame clones alone and is incomplete. The profile shows tens of thousands of clones, about 87% of them singletons. Sequences were derived from CD8+ T cells from peripheral blood mononuclear cells, sampled in the second trimester of pregnancy. This TCR was sampled from a female donor in good health, enrolled as a control in a pregnancy study. This sequence joins TRBV4-1 and TRBJ2-7; 7 nucleotides line up with TRBD2. The CDR3 region is CASSPSRGGDYEQYF. The DNA of the CDR3 is TGCGCCAGCAGCCCGAGTCGCGGGGGAGACTACGAGCAGTACTTC.